These 8 T cell receptor beta chains were sequenced from one sample in a study of cytotoxic CD8 clonotypes in ibrutinib-treated CLL. Sequenced by immunoSEQ multiplex PCR; TCRdb stores in-frame clones only, minus some. Of 130,000 to 150,000 clones listed, 79% are singletons. This sample comprised PBMCs, obtained after 12 months of ibrutinib treatment. These receptor sequences come from a human donor with chronic lymphocytic leukemia.

This chain connects TRBV28 to TRBJ2-1, with 10 bases identical to TRBD2. The trim removed 6 bases at V and 4 bases at J, leaving 6 bases unmatched. Germline assignment: CDR1 MDHEN and CDR2 SYDVKM. The CDR3 contains 15 residues. Here the CDR3 DNA reads TGTGCCAGCAGCCAACTAGCGGGAAAATACAATGAGCAGTTCTTC. Residues: CASSQLAGKYNEQFF.

The V gene is TRBV28, the J gene TRBJ1-3; D gene uncertain. The CDR3 is 14 amino acids. V lost 6 bases and J lost 1, with 10 bases in between. Germline loops: CDR1 MDHEN, CDR2 SYDVKM. CDR3: CASSPQGSGNTIYF. The CDR3 nucleotides read TGTGCCAGCAGCCCCCAAGGATCTGGAAACACCATATATTTT.

The genes are TRBV5-1 and TRBJ1-1; D is ambiguous. The CDR3 sequence is 13 residues long. The germline V and J ends were trimmed by 4 bases and 4 bases, with 11 bases remaining between them. Per the germline V gene, CDR1 is SGHRS and CDR2 is YFSETQ. CDR3: CASSPDQTTEAFF. The DNA of the CDR3 is TGCGCCAGCAGCCCGGACCAGACCACTGAAGCTTTCTTT.

The chain uses TRBV5-1 and TRBJ2-5, with 7 bases fitting TRBD2. The CDR3 is 15 amino acids. V lost 7 bases to trimming and J lost 5 bases; unmatched junction nucleotides: 14. CDR1 and CDR2 from the germline V gene are SGHRS and YFSETQ. CDR3 sequence reads: CASGEGTSVLETQYF. DNA for the CDR3: TGCGCCAGCGGGGAAGGTACTAGCGTTCTGGAGACCCAGTACTTC.

The rearrangement joins TRBV10-1 to TRBJ2-1; 10 bases fit TRBD2. The trim removed 6 bases at V and 15 bases at J, leaving 11 bases unmatched. The V gene's germline CDR1 is WNHNN and CDR2 SYGVQD (reference sequence). This CDR3 has 13 amino acids. The CDR3 coding sequence is TGCGCCAGCAGAGGCCCAGGACTAGCGGTAATGTTCTTC. Translated, it gives CASRGPGLAVMFF.

J is TRBJ2-5 and V is TRBV6-1, with 7 positions matching TRBD1. The germline gives CDR1 MNHNS, CDR2 SASEGT. With 6 bases clipped from V and 5 bases from J, the junction kept 9 bases outside the gene matches. CDR3 length: 14 residues. The CDR3 sequence: CASRVTGLVETQYF. The CDR3 bases are TGTGCCAGCAGGGTGACAGGGCTGGTGGAGACCCAGTACTTC.

J is TRBJ1-2 and V is TRBV28; D unclear. The CDR3 contains 16 residues. V lost 1 base and J 1 base, leaving 13 bases between the germline ends. The germline V gene encodes CDR1 MDHEN and CDR2 SYDVKM. The CDR3 region has the DNA TGTGCCAGCAGTTTATTATTGGGTTCGGGTAACTATGGCTACACCTTC. Protein product: CASSLLLGSGNYGYTF.

This rearrangement joins TRBV7-2 to TRBJ2-7; the D gene is possibly TRBD2 (5 bases). Germline CDR1 SGHTA, CDR2 FQGNSA. This CDR3 has 12 residues. V shed 2 bases and J shed 7 bases, with 9 bases lying between them. In nucleotides, the CDR3 is TGTGCCAGCAGCTTACCCCCGGGGGAGCAGTACTTC. This encodes CASSLPPGEQYF.